The 11 T cell receptor beta chains below all came from one sample that was sequenced in a study of T cells after yellow fever vaccination. TCRdb re-called the 5' RACE reads through MiXCR, storing one row per CDR3 protein. Here the sample spans about 130,000 distinct CDR3 sequences, more than 6.5% being singletons. The input for sequencing was CD4+ T cells sorted from PBMCs, taken 10 to 11 days after the first yellow fever vaccination. The receptor set was obtained from a man aged 18 to 30 who received the YFV17D yellow fever vaccine.

In this sample, this clonotype turned up many times. The rearrangement uses TRBV20-1 and TRBJ1-2; TRBD1 agrees at 8 bases. Per germline, CDR1 DFQATT and CDR2 SNEGSKA (reference sequence). This CDR3 is 14 amino acids long. V lost 0 bases and J lost 2; bases outside the gene matches: 2. The CDR3 DNA is TGCAGTGCTAGAGATCCAGGGGGCAACTATGGCTACACCTTC. Protein sequence: CSARDPGGNYGYTF.

This clonotype was counted ten times or more. V gene TRBV5-1 combines with J gene TRBJ2-5; TRBD1 agrees at 7 bases. Germline CDR1 is SGHRS and CDR2 is YFSETQ. CDR3 length equals 13 residues. V was pared by 3 bases and J by 5 bases, with 4 bases of the junction left unmatched. CDR3: CASSSTGPETQYF. CDR3 nucleotides: TGCGCCAGCAGCTCGACAGGGCCGGAGACCCAGTACTTC.

This clonotype appeared many times. This sequence joins TRBV12-3 or TRBV12-4 and TRBJ1-2, with D uncertain. This CDR3 comprises 11 residues. The V end was cut by 3 bases, the J end by 4 bases, with 3 bases between. In DNA form, the CDR3 reads TGTGCCAGCAGTTTCGGCTATGGCTACACCTTC. It codes for CASSFGYGYTF.

This clonotype was seen repeatedly, ten times or more. This chain uses TRBV4-3 with TRBJ2-1; D assignment may be TRBD1 or TRBD2 (5 bases each). The CDR3 is 18 amino acids. Germline V gene data show CDR1 as LGHNA and CDR2 as YSLEER. Deletions cut 4 bases from V and 0 bases from J, with 19 bases between. The DNA of the CDR3 is TGCGCCAGCAGCCCACACTATATTCGGGGCAGCTCCTACAATGAGCAGTTCTTC. Its translation: CASSPHYIRGSSYNEQFF.

The chain has TRBV15 and TRBJ2-1; TRBD2 matches at 9 bases. The CDR3 extends over 14 amino acids. The junction had 3 bases not matched to a gene; V was cut back by 4 bases and J by 5 bases. Germline values: CDR1 LNHNV, CDR2 YYDKDF (reference sequence). The CDR3 loop reads CATSISGRNNEQFF. CDR3 DNA sequence: TGTGCCACCAGCATTAGCGGGAGAAACAATGAGCAGTTCTTC.

This clonotype has just a few counts. The chain is built from TRBV30 and TRBJ1-2, with D perhaps TRBD1 (5 bases). CDR1 and CDR2 from the germline V gene are GTSNPN and SVGIG (reference sequence). V was clipped by 2 bases and J by 6 bases, with 13 bases between them. The CDR3 has 13 amino acids. DNA of the CDR3: TGTGCCTGGAGTACGGGGCCGATAGATGGCTACACCTTC. It is translated as CAWSTGPIDGYTF.

The sample holds many counts of this clonotype. V usage is TRBV7-9 and J usage is TRBJ2-7; D gene ambiguous. The length of the CDR3 is 14 residues. The ends were cut back, 3 bases at V and 3 bases at J, with 12 bases in the middle. Germline V lookup: CDR1 SEHNR, CDR2 FQNEAQ (reference sequence). Written as DNA, the CDR3 is TGTGCCAGCAGCTTGGGCAGTCCACACTACGAGCAGTACTTC. Translation: CASSLGSPHYEQYF.

This clonotype was counted ten times or more. This chain connects TRBV29-1 to TRBJ1-4; D remains unclear. V was pared by 5 bases and J by 8 bases, with 6 bases between. The CDR3 totals 10 residues. From germline, CDR1 is SQVTM and CDR2 ANQGSEA. CDR3 sequence (DNA): TGCAGCGTTTTGGGGGAAAAACTGTTTTTT. Protein sequence: CSVLGEKLFF.

The chain uses TRBV5-6 and TRBJ2-5; D is perhaps TRBD2 (7 bases). V was clipped by 1 base and J by 5 bases, with 15 bases between them. CDR1 is SGHDT, CDR2 YYEEEE, per germline. CDR3 length equals 15 residues. In DNA, the CDR3 is TGTGCCAGCAGCTTGTTCACCGGGGGGCGGGAGACCCAGTACTTC. Encoded protein: CASSLFTGGRETQYF.

The chain employs TRBV29-1 and TRBJ2-1; TRBD1 aligns across 9 bases. The CDR3 sequence is 14 residues long. V was pared by 7 bases and J by 8 bases, with 12 bases of the junction left unmatched. Germline CDR1 reads SQVTM; CDR2 reads ANQGSEA. The CDR3 loop reads CSGDRTGVRDEQFF. As DNA, the CDR3 is TGCAGCGGGGATCGGACAGGGGTGAGGGATGAGCAGTTCTTC.

This clonotype was counted at least ten times. The rearrangement links TRBV9 to TRBJ1-1; no definite D call. The CDR3 spans 14 residues. Trimming took off 0 bases at V and 3 bases at J, with 9 bases between the two ends. Germline CDR1 and CDR2: SGDLS and YYNGEE. The CDR3 sequence: CASSVDWGDTEAFF. In DNA, the CDR3 is TGTGCCAGCAGCGTAGACTGGGGAGACACTGAAGCTTTCTTT.